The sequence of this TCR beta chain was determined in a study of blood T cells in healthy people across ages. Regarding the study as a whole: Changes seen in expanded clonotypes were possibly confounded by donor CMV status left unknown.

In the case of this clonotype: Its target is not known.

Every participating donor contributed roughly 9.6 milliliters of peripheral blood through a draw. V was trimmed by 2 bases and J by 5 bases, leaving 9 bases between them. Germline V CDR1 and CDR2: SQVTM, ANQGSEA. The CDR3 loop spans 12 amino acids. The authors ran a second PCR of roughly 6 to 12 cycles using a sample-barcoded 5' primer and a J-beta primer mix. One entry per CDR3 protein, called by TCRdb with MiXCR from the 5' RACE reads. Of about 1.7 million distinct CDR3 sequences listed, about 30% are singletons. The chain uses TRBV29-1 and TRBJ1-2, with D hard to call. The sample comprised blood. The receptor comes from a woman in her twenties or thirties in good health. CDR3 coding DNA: TGCAGCGTTGAATGGACCGATTATGGCTACACCTTC. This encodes CSVEWTDYGYTF.